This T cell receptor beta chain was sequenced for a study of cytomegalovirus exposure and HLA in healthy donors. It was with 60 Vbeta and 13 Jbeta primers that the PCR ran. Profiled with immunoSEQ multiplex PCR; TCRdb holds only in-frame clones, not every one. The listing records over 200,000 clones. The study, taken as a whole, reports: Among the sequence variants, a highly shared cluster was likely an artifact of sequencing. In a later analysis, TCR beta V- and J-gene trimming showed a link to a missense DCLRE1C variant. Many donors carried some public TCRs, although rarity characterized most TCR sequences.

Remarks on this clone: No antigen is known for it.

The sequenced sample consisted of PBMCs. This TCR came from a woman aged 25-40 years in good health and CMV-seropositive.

For the CDR3, the DNA is TGCAGCGCGATACAGGGAACGTCCTACGAGCAGTACTTC. As protein: CSAIQGTSYEQYF. The chain employs TRBV29-1 and TRBJ2-7, with D perhaps matching TRBD1 (6 bases). The V end was cut by 7 bases, the J end by 1 base, with 14 bases between. CDR1 is SQVTM and CDR2 is ANQGSEA in the germline V gene. The CDR3 has 13 amino acids.